Detailed here is one TCR beta chain. Antigen: not known. One end of the junction fails to match germline, which may point to a read error. This sample was included in a study of vaccination and CD4 T cells after COVID-19. Study-wide context: All convalescent patients were nasal swab PCR positive for SARS-CoV-2; several had mild and one severe disease. The interval from dose two to post-vaccine sampling had a median of roughly 72 days, and it ranged from 14 to 241.

Treatment indicated: roughly 10-day PBMC culture with coronavirus spike peptide pools or control peptides (ViraFEST assay). The Oncomine TCR Beta short-read assay was applied to DNA of cultured CD4+ T cells. DNA came from CD4+ T cells after culture. TCRdb re-analysed the PCR reads in MiXCR, keeping a single row per CDR3 protein. The profile covers 9,500 to 12,000 distinct CDR3 sequences, with roughly 26% appearing a single time and roughly 24% taken by the ten largest. Germline CDR1 reads MDHEN; CDR2 reads SYDVKM. CDR3 size: 15 residues. Sequenced material: CD4+ T cells from blood, cultured in vitro, taken after SARS-CoV-2 vaccination. The chain has TRBV28 and TRBJ1-1; the D is unclear. The clonotype was recovered from a human donor who had recovered from COVID-19. CDR3 loop: CASNLGTASNTEAFF. The CDR3 nucleotides are TGTGCCAGCAATTTAGGAACAGCGTCCAACACTGAAGCTTTCTTT. Full variable domain (missing parts from reference TRBV28 and TRBJ1-1): DVKVTQSSRYLVKRTGEKVFLECVQDMDHENMFWYRQDPGLGLRLIYFSYDVKMKEKGDIPEGYSVSREKKERFSLILESASTNQTSMYLCASNLGTASNTEAFFGQGTRLTVV.